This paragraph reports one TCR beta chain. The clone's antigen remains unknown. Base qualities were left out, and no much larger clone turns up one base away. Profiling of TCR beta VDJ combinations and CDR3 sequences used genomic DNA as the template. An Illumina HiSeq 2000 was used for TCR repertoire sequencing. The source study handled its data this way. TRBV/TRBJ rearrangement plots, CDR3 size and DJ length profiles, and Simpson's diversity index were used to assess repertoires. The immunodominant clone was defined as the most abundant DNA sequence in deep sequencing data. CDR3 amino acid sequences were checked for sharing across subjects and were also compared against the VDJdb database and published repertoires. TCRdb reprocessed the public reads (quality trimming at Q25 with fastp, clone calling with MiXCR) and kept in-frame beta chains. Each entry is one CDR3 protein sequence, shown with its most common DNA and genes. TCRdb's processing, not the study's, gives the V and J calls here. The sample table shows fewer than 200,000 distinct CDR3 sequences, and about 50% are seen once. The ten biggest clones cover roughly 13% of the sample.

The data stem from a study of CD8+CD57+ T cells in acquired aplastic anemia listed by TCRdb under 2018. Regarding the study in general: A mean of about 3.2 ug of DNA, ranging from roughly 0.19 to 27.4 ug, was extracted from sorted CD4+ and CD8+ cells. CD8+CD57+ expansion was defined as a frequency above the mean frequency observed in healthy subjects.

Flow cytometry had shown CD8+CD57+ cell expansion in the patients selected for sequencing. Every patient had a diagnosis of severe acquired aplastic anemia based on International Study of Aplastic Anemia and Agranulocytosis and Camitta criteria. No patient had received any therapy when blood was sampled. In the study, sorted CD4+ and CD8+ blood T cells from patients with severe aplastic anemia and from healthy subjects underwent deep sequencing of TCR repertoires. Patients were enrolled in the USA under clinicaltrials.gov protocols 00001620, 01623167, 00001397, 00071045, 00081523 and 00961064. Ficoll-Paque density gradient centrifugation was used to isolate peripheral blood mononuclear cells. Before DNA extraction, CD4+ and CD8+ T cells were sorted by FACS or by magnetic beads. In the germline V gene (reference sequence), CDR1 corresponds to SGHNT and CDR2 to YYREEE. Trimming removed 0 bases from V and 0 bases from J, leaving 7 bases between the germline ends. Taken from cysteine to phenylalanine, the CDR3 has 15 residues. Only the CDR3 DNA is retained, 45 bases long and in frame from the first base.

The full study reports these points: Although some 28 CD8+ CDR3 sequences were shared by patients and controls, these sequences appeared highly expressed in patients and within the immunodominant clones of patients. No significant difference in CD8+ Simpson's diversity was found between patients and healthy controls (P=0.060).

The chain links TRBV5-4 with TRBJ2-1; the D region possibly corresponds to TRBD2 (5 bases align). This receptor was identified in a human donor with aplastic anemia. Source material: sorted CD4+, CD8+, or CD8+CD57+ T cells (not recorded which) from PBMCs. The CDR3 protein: CASSLGGYSYNEQFF. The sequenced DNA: TGTGCCAGCAGCTTGGGCGGGTACTCCTACAATGAGCAGTTCTTC.